This T cell receptor beta chain was captured by sequencing in a study of shared clonotypes between healthy human individuals. Germline CDR1 LGHNA, CDR2 YSLEER. This CDR3 is built from 15 residues. J gave up 3 bases and V 4 bases, and 7 bases lay outside the gene matches. Profiling relied on immunoSEQ multiplex PCR, and the TCRdb table lists in-frame clones only, not all of them. The repertoire includes over a million clones, 96% of them detected once, and 1.2% sits in the top ten. The sample consisted of naive CD4+ T cells sorted from blood. Subset of the sample: CD45RA+ positively selected. This receptor was obtained from a man aged 25 to 40 in good health. The rearrangement uses TRBV4-3 and TRBJ2-7, with TRBD2 matching 9 bases. The CDR3 loop is CASSRGTAGGYEQYF. CDR3 DNA: TGCGCCAGCAGCCGCGGGACAGCGGGGGGCTACGAGCAGTACTTC.